This passage covers 14 T cell receptor beta chains from one sample sequenced in a study of CD8+CD57+ T cells in acquired aplastic anemia. For CDR3 and TCR beta VDJ profiling, genomic DNA was the template used. TCRdb itself ran the reads through MiXCR, one entry per CDR3 protein. This sample yields 250,000 or so distinct CDR3 sequences, of which around half are seen a single time; roughly 8% belongs to the top ten. Patients picked for sequencing had shown CD8+CD57+ cell expansion detected by flow cytometry. The specimen was sorted CD4+, CD8+, or CD8+CD57+ T cells (not recorded which) from PBMCs. The receptor source for this set is a human donor with aplastic anemia.

In this sample, this clonotype turned up many times. The J gene is TRBJ1-2, the V gene TRBV6-5; a weak D match, TRBD1 (5 bases). This CDR3 has 14 amino acids. CDR1 and CDR2 (germline): MNHEY, SVGAGI. Trimming cost V 0 bases and J 3 bases, with 8 bases left between them. CDR3: CASSYSEGDYGYTF. As DNA, the CDR3 is TGTGCCAGCAGTTACTCAGAAGGGGACTATGGCTACACCTTC.

Comments on this clonotype: This clone may be a read error of a much larger clone one base away. V usage is TRBV5-5 and J usage is TRBJ1-5, with D uncertain. This CDR3 region has 14 residues. Germline V gene lookup returns CDR1 SGHKS and CDR2 YYEKEE (reference sequence). The CDR3: CASGLDPMDQPQHF. CDR3 nucleotide sequence: TGTGCCAGCGGCTTGGATCCGATGGACCAGCCCCAGCATTTT.

The chain carries TRBV15 and TRBJ1-1; TRBD1 aligns across 9 bases. CDR1 and CDR2 (germline): LNHNV, YYDKDF (reference sequence). The CDR3 has 13 residues. V trimming: 9 bases; J trimming: 6 bases; junction bases outside the gene matches: 8. CDR3 amino acids: CATAGTGWSEAFF. The CDR3 region has the DNA TGTGCCACTGCCGGGACAGGGTGGTCTGAAGCTTTCTTT.

This chain connects TRBV7-9 to TRBJ1-2; maybe TRBD1 (6 bases). V was pared by 0 bases and J by 7 bases, with 18 bases between. Germline V gene data show CDR1 as SEHNR and CDR2 as FQNEAQ (reference sequence). The CDR3 extends over 16 amino acids. The CDR3 loop reads CASSLASTGGMVGYTF. As DNA, the CDR3 is TGTGCCAGCAGCTTAGCCTCGACAGGAGGTATGGTTGGCTACACCTTC.

In its sample, this clonotype was seen many times. This rearrangement joins TRBV20-1 to TRBJ2-7, with 12 bases matching TRBD2. The germline gives CDR1 DFQATT, CDR2 SNEGSKA (reference sequence). This CDR3 has 14 residues. V dropped 5 bases and J dropped 4; count of bases not matched to a gene: 6. Here the CDR3 DNA reads TGCAGTGCTTCTAGCGGGGGGGAACCTTACGAGCAGTACTTC. Protein: CSASSGGEPYEQYF.

This clonotype has ten or more counts. The chain carries TRBV7-9 and TRBJ2-7; D remains ambiguous. V was trimmed by 4 bases and J by 7 bases, leaving 8 bases between them. The CDR3 loop spans 11 amino acids. Looked up from germline, CDR1 is SEHNR and CDR2 is FQNEAQ (reference sequence). CDR3 region: CASSYGSEQYF. The DNA of the CDR3 is TGTGCCAGCAGCTATGGGTCGGAGCAGTACTTC.

This chain links TRBV24-1 with TRBJ1-2; 8 nucleotides align to TRBD1. With 7 bases clipped from V and 4 bases from J, the junction kept 13 bases outside the gene matches. The germline V gene has CDR1 KGHDR and CDR2 SFDVKD. The CDR3 runs 16 residues. Here the CDR3 DNA reads TGTGCCACCAGCCCGCCCCAGGGGGCTGTAGGCTATGGCTACACCTTC. Its protein product is CATSPPQGAVGYGYTF.

The chain is built from TRBV7-2 and TRBJ1-1, with D perhaps TRBD1 (6 bases). V lost 1 base, J lost 1 base, and 22 bases lay in between. The CDR3 extends over 19 amino acids. The germline gives CDR1 SGHTA, CDR2 FQGNSA. The CDR3 sequence is CASSLVLIRQVRSNTEAFF. The CDR3 DNA sequence: TGTGCCAGCAGCTTAGTCCTAATCCGACAGGTGCGGTCGAACACTGAAGCTTTCTTT.

This clonotype was picked up many times. This sequence joins TRBV6-1 and TRBJ2-2; 12 bases fit TRBD2. Germline V CDR1 and CDR2: MNHNS, SASEGT. This CDR3 has 15 amino acids. J was trimmed by 7 bases and V by 6 bases; bases with no gene match: 6. The CDR3 region has the DNA TGTGCCAGCAGACTAGCGGGAGGTCGAGTCGGGGAGCTGTTTTTT. Amino acid sequence: CASRLAGGRVGELFF.

This clonotype was counted ten times or more. The genes are TRBV27 and TRBJ2-2, with 9 bases matching TRBD1. The CDR3 runs 15 residues. Germline CDR1 and CDR2: MNHEY and SMNVEV (reference sequence). Germline trimming cut 8 bases from V and 3 bases from J; bases unmatched to any gene: 7. CDR3 loop: CASYAGTGYTGELFF. For the CDR3, the DNA is TGTGCCAGCTATGCCGGGACAGGGTACACCGGGGAGCTGTTTTTT.

This sequence joins TRBV5-6 and TRBJ1-1, with D possibly TRBD1 on 6 matching bases. CDR3 length: 11 residues. The V gene's germline CDR1 is SGHDT and CDR2 YYEEEE. V dropped 6 bases and J dropped 8 bases, with 11 bases sitting between them. The CDR3 DNA reads TGTGCCAGCAACCCCGGGACAGAAGCTTTCTTT. This gives the protein CASNPGTEAFF.

In DNA, the CDR3 is TGTGCCAGCAGCCAGACAGGGCGTCAGCCCCAGCATTTT. Encoded protein: CASSQTGRQPQHF. The chain employs TRBV7-9 and TRBJ1-5; TRBD1 matches 7 bases. V shed 5 bases and J 6 bases; nucleotides not matched to a gene: 4. Germline CDR1 is SEHNR and CDR2 is FQNEAQ (reference sequence). This CDR3 is 13 amino acids long.

For the CDR3, the DNA is TGTGCCACCAGCAGGGCTAGCGACCGGAGCGAGCAGTACTTC. This translates into CATSRASDRSEQYF. This sequence joins TRBV15 and TRBJ2-7, with a weak D call TRBD2 (6 bases). This CDR3 is 14 amino acids long. V lost 3 bases to trimming and J lost 6 bases, with 15 bases between them. CDR1 and CDR2 from the germline V gene are LNHNV and YYDKDF (reference sequence).

The chain couples TRBV7-2 to TRBJ2-5; maybe TRBD1 (6 bases). This CDR3 has 16 amino acids. The ends were cut back, 4 bases at V and 7 bases at J, with 22 bases in the middle. Germline V gene lookup returns CDR1 SGHTA and CDR2 FQGNSA. The CDR3 nucleotides are TGTGCCAGCAGCTCGGGCTCGGAGAGCCTAGGGGGGACCCAGTACTTC. Its protein product is CASSSGSESLGGTQYF.